The clone carrying this T cell receptor beta chain was counted a few times. Its target is not known. Genes here carry mouse names. The read ends 4 residues before the CDR3 terminus; that terminus is restored from the germline J gene. The same CDR3 also results from other DNA sequences found in this sample. Pooled cells of cutaneous lymph node origin were sorted on CD4, CD8alpha, NKG2D, NKG2ACE and other markers. This sample was taken from a study of CD8+ T cells in alopecia areata. Study-wide findings and caveats: Clonality in lesional scalp, especially alopecia totalis/universalis, exceeded that of normal scalp.

The CDR3 loop spans 12 amino acids. The V end was cut by 0 bases, the J end by 5 bases, with 3 bases between. CDR1 and CDR2 (germline): NSHNY, SYGAGN. Extracted RNA was reverse transcribed into cDNA, the sequencing template. Assay: immunoSEQ multiplex PCR; the TCRdb copy retains only in-frame clones and omits some. The profile covers under 350,000 clones, none occurring a single time. The genes are TRBV13-1 and TRBJ2-1; no clear D. The sample comprised CD4+ T cells sorted from a lymph node. The clonotype originates from a C3H/HeJ mouse with alopecia areata. The strain's MHC haplotype is H2-k. CDR3 DNA (partial): TGTGCCAGCAGTGATGCTGATGCT. Residues: CASSDADA. The entire CDR3 sequence reads CASSDADAEQFF.